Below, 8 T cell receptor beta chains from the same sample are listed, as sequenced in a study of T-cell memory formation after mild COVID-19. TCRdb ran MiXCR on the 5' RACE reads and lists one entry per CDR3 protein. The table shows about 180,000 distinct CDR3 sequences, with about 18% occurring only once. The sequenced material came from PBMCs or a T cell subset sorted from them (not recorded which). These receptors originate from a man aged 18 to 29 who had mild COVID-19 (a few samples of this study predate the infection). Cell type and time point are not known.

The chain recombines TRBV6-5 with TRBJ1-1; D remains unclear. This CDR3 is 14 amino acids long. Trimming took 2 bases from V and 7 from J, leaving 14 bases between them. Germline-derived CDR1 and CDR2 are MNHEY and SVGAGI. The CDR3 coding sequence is TGTGCCAGCAGTTACCGGACCGGTATTATTGAAGCTTTCTTT. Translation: CASSYRTGIIEAFF.

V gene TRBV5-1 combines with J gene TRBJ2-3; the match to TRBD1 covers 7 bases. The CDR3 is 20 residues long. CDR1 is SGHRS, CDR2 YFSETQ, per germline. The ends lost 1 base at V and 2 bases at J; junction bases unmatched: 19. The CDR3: CASSLRTRTGQNRNTDTQYF. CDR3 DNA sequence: TGCGCCAGCAGCTTGCGTACCCGGACAGGCCAAAATCGTAACACAGATACGCAGTATTTT.

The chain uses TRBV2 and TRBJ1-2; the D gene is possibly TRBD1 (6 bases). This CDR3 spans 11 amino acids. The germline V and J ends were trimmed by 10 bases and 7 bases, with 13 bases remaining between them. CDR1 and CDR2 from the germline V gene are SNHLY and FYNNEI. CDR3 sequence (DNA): TGTGCCACTGAAGGGGGGGGTGGCTACACCTTC. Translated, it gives CATEGGGGYTF.

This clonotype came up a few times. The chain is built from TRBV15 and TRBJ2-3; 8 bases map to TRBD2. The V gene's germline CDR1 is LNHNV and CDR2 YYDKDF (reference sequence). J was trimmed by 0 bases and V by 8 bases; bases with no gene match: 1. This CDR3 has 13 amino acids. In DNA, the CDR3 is TGTGCCACCCAGCGGGGGAGCACAGATACGCAGTATTTT. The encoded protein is CATQRGSTDTQYF.

The CDR3 region has the DNA TGTGCCAGCAGCACCGCAGGGGGAATGGGTGAGACCCAGTACTTC. This encodes CASSTAGGMGETQYF. The chain recombines TRBV5-4 with TRBJ2-5, with 7 bases identical to TRBD1. Germline lookup yields CDR1 SGHNT and CDR2 YYREEE (reference sequence). The CDR3 is made up of 15 amino acids. J was trimmed by 5 bases and V by 4 bases; bases with no gene match: 11.

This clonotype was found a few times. CDR3 nucleotides: TGCAGCGTTGACAAGGGGGGCTATGGTGAGCAGTTCTTC. As protein: CSVDKGGYGEQFF. The chain uses TRBV29-1 and TRBJ2-1, with D perhaps given as TRBD1 or TRBD2 (6 bases each). Germline lookup yields CDR1 SQVTM and CDR2 ANQGSEA. Trimming cost V 3 bases and J 9 bases, with 15 bases left between them. The CDR3 is made up of 13 amino acids.

CDR3 DNA sequence: TGTGCCAGCAGTTACGGGACTAGCGGGAACCAAGAGACCCAGTACTTC. It yields the protein CASSYGTSGNQETQYF. The V gene is TRBV6-6, the J gene TRBJ2-5; 13 positions agree with TRBD2. Germline V gives CDR1 MNHNY, CDR2 SVGAGI (reference sequence). V lost 2 bases, J lost 0 bases, and 0 bases stayed unmatched. This CDR3 is built from 16 residues.

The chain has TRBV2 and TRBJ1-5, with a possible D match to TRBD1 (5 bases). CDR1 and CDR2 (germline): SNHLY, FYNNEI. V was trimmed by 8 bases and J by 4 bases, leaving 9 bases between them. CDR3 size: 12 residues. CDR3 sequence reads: CASRRENQPQHF. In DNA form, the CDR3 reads TGTGCCAGCCGCAGGGAAAATCAGCCCCAGCATTTT.